One sample yielded the 29 T cell receptor beta chains listed below, sequenced in a study of blood T cell repertoires in COVID-19. Assay used: immunoSEQ multiplex PCR; TCRdb lists only in-frame clones, some missing. The sample lists 150,000 to 200,000 clones, about 75% occurring once. The sequenced sample consisted of peripheral blood. The receptors derive from a woman aged 50 to 60 with active or convalescent COVID-19.

Only a few counts were recorded for this clone. V usage is TRBV12-5 and J usage is TRBJ1-4; a possible D gene is TRBD1 (5 bases). This CDR3 has 16 residues. Trimming left V 5 bases short and J 4 bases short, with 17 bases between. CDR1 is LGHNT, CDR2 FRNRAP, per germline. In DNA, the CDR3 is TGTGCTAGTGGTAGGTGGACACAGCGGGGTAATGAAAAACTGTTTTTT. Translating it yields CASGRWTQRGNEKLFF.

The rearrangement joins TRBV28 to TRBJ1-3; 11 bases align to TRBD1. V shed 4 bases and J 2 bases; nucleotides not matched to a gene: 7. Germline assignment: CDR1 MDHEN and CDR2 SYDVKM. This CDR3 is 17 amino acids long. The chain's CDR3 is CASSSPGTGGAGNTIYF. The CDR3, as DNA: TGTGCCAGCAGTTCTCCCGGGACAGGGGGGGCTGGAAACACCATATATTTT.

CDR3 in DNA: TGTGCCAGTAGTATCGGGACAGGATTGAACACTGAAGCTTTCTTT. This encodes CASSIGTGLNTEAFF. V and J are TRBV19 and TRBJ1-1; 8 bases are a match to TRBD1. The CDR3 totals 15 residues. The junction had 3 bases not matched to a gene; V was cut back by 3 bases and J by 0 bases. Per germline, CDR1 LNHDA and CDR2 SQIVND (reference sequence).

The rearrangement links TRBV19 to TRBJ1-2; TRBD1 agrees at 9 bases. With 8 bases clipped from V and 3 bases from J, the junction kept 4 bases outside the gene matches. Germline V gene data show CDR1 as LNHDA and CDR2 as SQIVND (reference sequence). The CDR3 is 13 residues long. The CDR3 is CASGDRADYGYTF. The CDR3, as DNA: TGTGCCAGTGGGGACAGGGCGGACTATGGCTACACCTTC.

The chain combines TRBV7-8 with TRBJ1-1; tentative D call: TRBD1 (6 bases). V lost 3 bases to trimming and J lost 1 base, with 15 bases between them. From germline, CDR1 is SGHVS and CDR2 FQNEAQ. CDR3 length: 16 amino acids. The CDR3, as DNA: TGTGCCAGCAGCTTGGGGGCAGGAGCCACGAACACTGAAGCTTTCTTT. Translating gives CASSLGAGATNTEAFF.

The chain recombines TRBV28 with TRBJ2-5; 11 bases are a match to TRBD2. J gave up 4 bases and V 5 bases, and 3 bases lay outside the gene matches. The CDR3 runs to 14 residues. Germline V lookup: CDR1 MDHEN, CDR2 SYDVKM. In DNA form, the CDR3 reads TGTGCCAGCAGTGTGGGACTAGCGGTAGAGACCCAGTACTTC. Amino acid sequence: CASSVGLAVETQYF.

The chain couples TRBV5-1 to TRBJ1-1; 9 bases align to TRBD1. The CDR3 totals 14 residues. The J segment lost 4 bases and the V segment lost 3 bases, leaving 4 bases of the junction unmatched. CDR1 is SGHRS, CDR2 YFSETQ, per germline. CDR3 in amino acids: CASSSGTGFTEAFF. CDR3 sequence (DNA): TGCGCCAGCAGCTCCGGGACAGGGTTCACTGAAGCTTTCTTT. Full variable domain (remainder filled in from reference TRBV5-1 and TRBJ1-1): KAGVTQTPRYLIKTRGQQVTLSCSPISGHRSVSWYQQTPGQGLQFLFEYFSETQRNKGNFPGRFSGRQFSNSRSEMNVSTLELGDSALYLCASSSGTGFTEAFFGQGTRLTVV.

This rearrangement joins TRBV28 to TRBJ2-7; 7 positions agree with TRBD2. V shed 5 bases and J 7 bases; nucleotides not matched to a gene: 17. CDR1 and CDR2 (germline): MDHEN, SYDVKM. This CDR3 is 16 amino acids long. The CDR3 region is CASSPPRLADAPEQYF. The DNA for the CDR3 is TGTGCCAGCAGTCCCCCTCGACTAGCAGATGCCCCTGAGCAGTACTTC.

The genes are TRBV3-1 (or the pseudogene TRBV3-2) and TRBJ1-5; D unresolved. The germline gives CDR1 LGHDT, CDR2 YNNKEL (reference sequence). Trimming removed 1 base at V and 13 bases at J, with 11 bases between. The CDR3 has 12 residues. In DNA form, the CDR3 reads TGTGCCAGCAGCCAAGGTCGTAGCCCTCAGCATTTT. Translation: CASSQGRSPQHF.

The genes are TRBV18 and TRBJ1-3, with 9 bases that match TRBD1. The CDR3 covers 15 residues. Germline CDR1 KGHSH, CDR2 LQKENI. The V and J ends lost 3 bases and 7 bases, in that order; junction bases with no gene match: 7. CDR3 loop: CASSPSGQGRNTIYF. The CDR3 coding sequence is TGTGCCAGCTCACCCTCCGGACAGGGGAGGAACACCATATATTTT.

This rearrangement joins TRBV19 to TRBJ2-7; 9 bases fit TRBD1. Germline V lookup: CDR1 LNHDA, CDR2 SQIVND (reference sequence). The CDR3 extends over 14 amino acids. V dropped 6 bases and J dropped 3; count of bases not matched to a gene: 6. The CDR3 region has the DNA TGTGCCAGTAGGCCGGGACAGGGACTCTACGAGCAGTACTTC. Residues: CASRPGQGLYEQYF.

The rearrangement joins TRBV6-6 to TRBJ1-1; 8 bases are shared with TRBD1. The CDR3 loop spans 14 amino acids. From germline, CDR1 is MNHNY and CDR2 SVGAGI (reference sequence). V was clipped by 2 bases and J by 6 bases; unmatched bases: 5. CDR3 region: CASSYNRGGPEAFF. The CDR3, as DNA: TGTGCCAGCAGTTACAACAGGGGGGGGCCTGAAGCTTTCTTT.

The chain combines TRBV11-2 with TRBJ1-2; perhaps TRBD1 as D (6 bases). V lost 2 bases and J lost 4, with 11 bases in between. Germline lookup yields CDR1 SGHAT and CDR2 FQNNGV. The CDR3 consists of 14 residues. CDR3: CASSLIGQRYGYTF. Here the CDR3 DNA reads TGTGCCAGCAGCTTAATAGGACAGCGCTATGGCTACACCTTC.

The chain joins TRBV2 to TRBJ2-2; TRBD2 matches 12 bases. Per germline, CDR1 SNHLY and CDR2 FYNNEI. The J segment lost 5 bases and the V segment lost 7 bases, leaving 14 bases of the junction unmatched. The CDR3 loop spans 18 amino acids. The CDR3 loop is CASKHVYLAGGPTGELFF. DNA for the CDR3: TGTGCCAGCAAACACGTTTATCTAGCGGGAGGGCCGACCGGGGAGCTGTTTTTT.

J is TRBJ2-2 and V is TRBV7-2; D is ambiguous. The CDR3 consists of 16 residues. The germline CDR1 and CDR2 sequences are SGHTA and FQGNSA. V was trimmed by 1 base and J by 2 bases, leaving 11 bases between them. Written as DNA, the CDR3 is TGTGCCAGCAGCTTAGATAGCCAGCTTAACACCGGGGAGCTGTTTTTT. It encodes CASSLDSQLNTGELFF.

This rearrangement joins TRBV28 to TRBJ1-2; possible D gene TRBD1, 6 bases. This CDR3 is built from 11 residues. V was pared by 7 bases and J by 7 bases, with 10 bases between. The germline V gene has CDR1 MDHEN and CDR2 SYDVKM. DNA of the CDR3: TGTGCCAGCACCTCAGGGGTTGGCTACACCTTC. Encoded protein: CASTSGVGYTF.

This sequence joins TRBV7-9 and TRBJ2-1; TRBD2 matches at 15 bases. V lost 4 bases, J lost 1 base, and 2 bases stayed unmatched. This CDR3 has 17 amino acids. Germline loops: CDR1 SEHNR, CDR2 FQNEAQ (reference sequence). The CDR3 nucleotides are TGTGCCAGCAGCTCCGGACTAGCGGGAGGGTCCTACAATGAGCAGTTCTTC. Protein: CASSSGLAGGSYNEQFF.

The genes are TRBV6-2 or TRBV6-3 and TRBJ2-4; 12 nucleotides agree with TRBD2. This CDR3 contains 18 residues. Germline lookup yields CDR1 MNHEY and CDR2 SVGEGT. V lost 6 bases and J lost 0; bases outside the gene matches: 9. CDR3 nucleotide sequence: TGTGCCAGCAGCCAGACTAGCGGGGGAAGGTTAGCCAAAAACATTCAGTACTTC. This encodes CASSQTSGGRLAKNIQYF.

J is TRBJ2-3 and V is TRBV5-1, with TRBD1 matching over 8 bases. Germline loops: CDR1 SGHRS, CDR2 YFSETQ. The CDR3 loop spans 14 amino acids. V shed 3 bases, J shed 6 bases, and the junction held 6 bases outside the gene matches. CDR3 nucleotide sequence: TGCGCCAGCAGCTCCGGGACAGGCGAGGATACGCAGTATTTT. It specifies CASSSGTGEDTQYF.

The chain has TRBV7-2 and TRBJ2-5; TRBD2 is a possible D gene (7 bases). V was trimmed by 1 base and J by 5 bases, leaving 14 bases between them. Per the germline V gene, CDR1 is SGHTA and CDR2 is FQGNSA. The CDR3 covers 15 residues. This CDR3 is CASSLVGGGRETQYF. The CDR3 DNA reads TGTGCCAGCAGCTTAGTAGGGGGGGGCAGGGAGACCCAGTACTTC.

The chain links TRBV5-4 to TRBJ2-5; the match to TRBD1 covers 9 bases. The germline V gene encodes CDR1 SGHNT and CDR2 YYREEE (reference sequence). The junction had 9 bases not matched to a gene; V was cut back by 4 bases and J by 5 bases. CDR3 length: 15 amino acids. The CDR3 loop is CASSTLDRGYETQYF. The CDR3 region has the DNA TGTGCCAGCAGCACCTTGGACAGGGGATACGAGACCCAGTACTTC.

The CDR3 DNA reads TGTGCCAGCAGCCCAGGACAGTTAAATTCTGGAAACACCATATATTTT. Residues: CASSPGQLNSGNTIYF. V gene TRBV5-8 combines with J gene TRBJ1-3; perhaps TRBD1 as D (6 bases). The V gene's germline CDR1 is SGHTS and CDR2 YDEGEE. The CDR3 runs to 16 residues. The V gene lost 4 bases and the J gene lost 1 base, with 15 bases spanning the gap.

The J gene is TRBJ2-3, the V gene TRBV6-1; TRBD1 is a possible D gene (5 bases). Trimming removed 1 base from V and 0 bases from J, with 8 bases in between. Germline lookup yields CDR1 MNHNS and CDR2 SASEGT. This CDR3 region has 15 residues. CDR3 nucleotide sequence: TGTGCCAGCAGTGAAGGGGGCGGAAGCACAGATACGCAGTATTTT. Its translation is CASSEGGGSTDTQYF.

The rearrangement joins TRBV7-2 to TRBJ2-1; maybe TRBD2 (8 bases). Germline lookup yields CDR1 SGHTA and CDR2 FQGNSA. The CDR3 runs to 16 residues. Between the trimmed V and J ends, which lost 6 bases and 7 bases, there was a span of 22 bases. The CDR3 sequence is CASRIIGRARGNEQFF. The CDR3 nucleotides are TGTGCCAGCAGAATCATCGGGAGGGCCAGGGGGAATGAGCAGTTCTTC.

Of note for this clone: At one boundary the junction diverges from the germline segment, which might be a read error. The V gene is TRBV14, the J gene TRBJ1-6; D remains ambiguous. This CDR3 region has 17 residues. The germline V gene has CDR1 SGHDN and CDR2 FVKESK. The CDR3, as DNA: TGTGCCAGCAGTCCCTTTCTCCCCGCGGGCCCAAATTCAGCCCTCCACTTT. Protein: CASSPFLPAGPNSALHF.

This clone was detected once. The genes are TRBV2 and TRBJ2-2; D possibly corresponds to TRBD2 (6 bases). Germline loops: CDR1 SNHLY, CDR2 FYNNEI. CDR3 length equals 13 residues. Between the trimmed V and J ends, which lost 6 bases and 7 bases, there was a span of 12 bases. This chain's CDR3 is CASRTQTSGELFF. The CDR3 DNA reads TGTGCCAGCAGGACACAGACTAGCGGGGAGCTGTTTTTT.

The chain is built from TRBV2 and TRBJ1-2; 7 bases match TRBD1. The CDR3 loop spans 15 amino acids. Germline V gene lookup returns CDR1 SNHLY and CDR2 FYNNEI. V was clipped by 6 bases and J by 4 bases; unmatched bases: 11. The chain's CDR3 is CASSLTGVVSYGYTF. As DNA, the CDR3 is TGTGCCAGCAGCCTAACAGGGGTGGTTAGCTATGGCTACACCTTC.

This clone is classed as medium-sized. The V call is TRBV4-2, the J call TRBJ2-3; TRBD2 matches 11 bases. The junction had 9 bases not matched to a gene; V was cut back by 1 base and J by 6 bases. The CDR3 length is 17 residues. Germline-derived CDR1 and CDR2 are LGHNA and YNFKEQ. This CDR3 is CASSQGETSGKGDTQYF. CDR3 DNA: TGTGCCAGCAGCCAAGGGGAGACTAGCGGGAAAGGGGATACGCAGTATTTT.

The rearrangement links TRBV28 to TRBJ2-1; 10 bases match TRBD2. Germline CDR1 and CDR2: MDHEN and SYDVKM. V trimming: 5 bases; J trimming: 6 bases; junction bases outside the gene matches: 7. The CDR3 contains 15 residues. Here the CDR3 reads CASSLLAGAPNEQFF. CDR3 in DNA: TGTGCCAGCAGTCTCCTAGCGGGAGCCCCCAATGAGCAGTTCTTC.